A single sample gave rise to the 27 T cell receptor beta chains below, sequenced in a study of T cells of healthy individuals. Each CDR3 protein gets one entry after TCRdb re-called the 5' RACE reads with MiXCR. The table shows more than 85,000 distinct CDR3 sequences, with approximately 15% occurring only once. The receptors stem from a human donor in good health.

This clonotype has a count of ten or more. V usage is TRBV7-2 and J usage is TRBJ2-2; the D call may be TRBD1 or TRBD2 (5 bases each). With 3 bases removed from V and 4 bases from J, the gap between germline ends came to 15 bases. This CDR3 has 16 residues. CDR1 and CDR2 (germline): SGHTA, FQGNSA. Written as DNA, the CDR3 is TGTGCCAGCAGCTTTGTCTCAGGGAGAGGCACCGGGGAGCTGTTTTTT. Its translation is CASSFVSGRGTGELFF.

V gene TRBV20-1 combines with J gene TRBJ2-6, with TRBD2 as a possible D gene (6 bases). V shed 1 base and J shed 4 bases, with 14 bases lying between them. This CDR3 has 16 residues. Germline V gene lookup returns CDR1 DFQATT and CDR2 SNEGSKA (reference sequence). CDR3 region: CSARARRRVGANVLTF. For the CDR3, the DNA is TGCAGTGCTAGAGCTCGGAGGAGGGTCGGGGCCAACGTCCTGACTTTC.

This chain links TRBV29-1 with TRBJ2-7, with 7 bases matching TRBD1. The CDR3 covers 12 residues. V shed 7 bases and J 1 base; nucleotides not matched to a gene: 4. The germline CDR1 and CDR2 sequences are SQVTM and ANQGSEA. The DNA for the CDR3 is TGCAGCGACCGGACAGGATCCTACGAGCAGTACTTC. Encoded protein: CSDRTGSYEQYF.

Here the CDR3 DNA reads TGTGCCAGCAGCCCAAAACGGGACCCCTTATACAATGAGCAGTTCTTC. The encoded protein is CASSPKRDPLYNEQFF. V usage is TRBV7-9 and J usage is TRBJ2-1; D may be TRBD1 or TRBD2 (5 bases each). Germline-derived CDR1 and CDR2 are SEHNR and FQNEAQ (reference sequence). The CDR3 has 16 amino acids. Trimming took 5 bases from V and 4 from J, leaving 18 bases between them.

V gene TRBV15 combines with J gene TRBJ2-5, with no clear D. V was shortened by 1 base and J by 2 bases, with 8 bases between the two germline ends. Looked up from germline, CDR1 is LNHNV and CDR2 is YYDKDF (reference sequence). The CDR3 spans 14 residues. CDR3 in amino acids: CATSRGVGQETQYF. The CDR3 DNA reads TGTGCCACCAGCAGAGGGGTCGGTCAAGAGACCCAGTACTTC.

The table lists this clonotype with a few counts. The chain uses TRBV20-1 and TRBJ2-3; 7 nucleotides line up with TRBD2. The germline V gene encodes CDR1 DFQATT and CDR2 SNEGSKA (reference sequence). The CDR3 is made up of 14 amino acids. Trimming cost V 1 base and J 4 bases; bases outside gene matches: 5. The CDR3 is CSARATGRADTQYF. The DNA of the CDR3 is TGCAGTGCTAGAGCAACGGGGAGGGCAGATACGCAGTATTTT.

In its sample, this clonotype was seen a few times. This chain uses TRBV28 with TRBJ2-7; D is ambiguous. Germline CDR1 is MDHEN and CDR2 is SYDVKM. The germline V and J ends were trimmed by 1 base and 0 bases, with 10 bases remaining between them. This CDR3 is built from 15 residues. The CDR3 bases are TGTGCCAGCAGTTTATCGATGAGGCTCTCCTACGAGCAGTACTTC. It is translated as CASSLSMRLSYEQYF. The full variable domain, its missing parts supplied by reference TRBV28 and TRBJ2-7, is DVKVTQSSRYLVKRTGEKVFLECVQDMDHENMFWYRQDPGLGLRLIYFSYDVKMKEKGDIPEGYSVSREKKERFSLILESASTNQTSMYLCASSLSMRLSYEQYFGPGTRLTVT.

The chain uses TRBV20-1 and TRBJ2-3; TRBD2 matches 12 bases. The J segment lost 2 bases and the V segment lost 2 bases, leaving 5 bases of the junction unmatched. CDR3 length: 16 residues. Germline CDR1 DFQATT, CDR2 SNEGSKA (reference sequence). The CDR3 DNA follows: TGCAGTGCTAGATCTGGACTAGCGGGGATCACAGATACGCAGTATTTT. Protein: CSARSGLAGITDTQYF.

V gene TRBV18 combines with J gene TRBJ2-3; the match to TRBD2 covers 11 bases. Trimming cost V 3 bases and J 6 bases; bases outside gene matches: 5. The V gene's germline CDR1 is KGHSH and CDR2 LQKENI. The CDR3 is 15 amino acids. The CDR3 spells CASSPRLAGLDTQYF. As DNA, the CDR3 is TGTGCCAGCTCACCCCGACTAGCGGGATTGGATACGCAGTATTTT. Full variable domain (outside the CDR3, taken from reference TRBV18 and TRBJ2-3): NAGVMQNPRHLVRRRGQEARLRCSPMKGHSHVYWYRQLPEEGLKFMVYLQKENIIDESGMPKERFSAEFPKEGPSILRIQQVVRGDSAAYFCASSPRLAGLDTQYFGPGTRLTVL.

In this sample, this clonotype turned up many times. The V and J genes are TRBV20-1 and TRBJ1-6, with D possibly TRBD1 on 6 matching bases. The CDR3 spans 16 residues. Per germline, CDR1 DFQATT and CDR2 SNEGSKA (reference sequence). Between the trimmed V and J ends, which lost 0 bases and 5 bases, there was a span of 14 bases. The CDR3: CSARDVGQLDNSPLHF. Written as DNA, the CDR3 is TGCAGTGCTAGAGATGTTGGACAGTTAGATAATTCACCCCTCCACTTT.

The sample holds a few counts of this clonotype. The chain couples TRBV10-3 to TRBJ2-1; weak D call: TRBD1 (5 bases). The V gene's germline CDR1 is ENHRY and CDR2 SYGVKD. V was trimmed by 6 bases and J by 10 bases, leaving 13 bases between them. This CDR3 spans 12 amino acids. Here the CDR3 DNA reads TGTGCCATCAGACCTTCGACAGACGAGCAGTTCTTC. Its translation: CAIRPSTDEQFF.

In this sample, this clonotype turned up a few times. V and J are TRBV6-6 and TRBJ1-4; 8 bases are a match to TRBD1. Germline lookup yields CDR1 MNHNY and CDR2 SVGAGI (reference sequence). With V trimmed by 6 bases and J by 8 bases, 8 bases remained unmatched. The length of the CDR3 is 14 residues. The CDR3 bases are TGTGCCAGCAGACGACAGGGGCAAGGGGAAAAACTGTTTTTT. Translating gives CASRRQGQGEKLFF.

In its sample, this clonotype was seen a few times. The chain is built from TRBV25-1 and TRBJ1-6; 8 positions agree with TRBD1. This CDR3 contains 14 residues. Germline trimming cut 1 base from V and 10 bases from J; bases unmatched to any gene: 3. CDR1 MGHDK and CDR2 SYGVNS come from the germline V gene. The CDR3 is CASSESRDRSPLHF. The CDR3 coding sequence is TGTGCCAGCAGTGAATCCAGGGACAGGTCACCCCTCCACTTT.

J is TRBJ2-1 and V is TRBV28; tentative D call: TRBD2 (6 bases). The germline gives CDR1 MDHEN, CDR2 SYDVKM. This CDR3 has 13 residues. Trimming cost V 5 bases and J 16 bases, with 21 bases left between them. The CDR3 protein is CASSGTANMGGFF. DNA of the CDR3: TGTGCCAGCAGTGGGACCGCTAATATGGGGGGATTCTTC.

The chain has TRBV7-2 and TRBJ2-3; 9 bases agree with TRBD2. Germline V gene sequence: CDR1 SGHTA, CDR2 FQGNSA. CDR3 size: 17 residues. J was trimmed by 2 bases and V by 0 bases; bases with no gene match: 6. The CDR3 DNA is TGTGCCAGCAGCTTAGCGCTCCTAGCGGGGTTCACAGATACGCAGTATTTT. Protein sequence: CASSLALLAGFTDTQYF.

The V gene is TRBV6-2 or TRBV6-3, the J gene TRBJ1-6, with 9 bases fitting TRBD1. The CDR3 loop spans 16 amino acids. V trimming: 4 bases; J trimming: 11 bases; junction bases outside the gene matches: 12. Germline loops: CDR1 MNHEY, CDR2 SVGEGT. The CDR3 DNA sequence: TGTGCCAGCAGTTCCCTCCGGGGACAGGGAGGGACACCCCTCCACTTT. Residues: CASSSLRGQGGTPLHF.

The chain is built from TRBV25-1 and TRBJ1-5, with 8 bases lining up with TRBD1. V lost 4 bases and J lost 7; bases outside the gene matches: 12. The CDR3 contains 16 residues. Germline CDR1 is MGHDK and CDR2 is SYGVNS. The CDR3 bases are TGTGCCAGCAGTGGCTCCCGGGACAGGAGAATACAGCCCCAGCATTTT. Encoded protein: CASSGSRDRRIQPQHF.

This clonotype has only a few counts. The chain links TRBV12-3 or TRBV12-4 to TRBJ2-3; tentatively, D is TRBD2 (5 bases). Trimming pared 3 bases from V and 0 bases from J, leaving 13 bases between. The CDR3 length is 16 residues. CDR3 sequence reads: CASSLIFGESTDTQYF. For the CDR3, the DNA is TGTGCCAGCAGTTTGATCTTCGGGGAGAGCACAGATACGCAGTATTTT.

The chain is built from TRBV5-1 and TRBJ2-1; 7 bases line up with TRBD2. CDR1 and CDR2 (germline): SGHRS, YFSETQ. CDR3 size: 15 residues. The ends lost 0 bases at V and 4 bases at J; junction bases unmatched: 4. CDR3 coding DNA: TGCGCCAGCAGCTTGGCTAGCGGAATATACAATGAGCAGTTCTTC. Its translation is CASSLASGIYNEQFF.

This clonotype was seen many times. The V call is TRBV2, the J call TRBJ1-5; no definite D call. CDR3 length equals 15 residues. Between the trimmed V and J ends, which lost 8 bases and 6 bases, there was a span of 20 bases. Germline V gives CDR1 SNHLY, CDR2 FYNNEI. CDR3 coding DNA: TGTGCCAGCGCGGGCGAATCAGGCCACGGTCAGCCCCAGCATTTT. Encoded protein: CASAGESGHGQPQHF.

This clonotype came up a few times. The chain couples TRBV12-3 or TRBV12-4 to TRBJ2-3; 7 bases map to TRBD2. This CDR3 spans 13 amino acids. J was trimmed by 9 bases and V by 3 bases; bases with no gene match: 6. CDR3 in DNA: TGTGCCAGCAGTTTGAGGTCGCGGGAGACGCAGTATTTT. This sequence encodes CASSLRSRETQYF.

Many counts were recorded for this clonotype. V is TRBV5-1 and J is TRBJ2-7; unclear D gene. The V gene lost 3 bases and the J gene lost 3 bases, with 13 bases spanning the gap. Per the germline V gene, CDR1 is SGHRS and CDR2 is YFSETQ. CDR3 length: 14 residues. CDR3: CASSSWGTNYEQYF. The DNA of the CDR3 is TGCGCCAGCAGCTCCTGGGGTACTAACTACGAGCAGTACTTC.

The genes are TRBV5-1 and TRBJ2-7, with D perhaps matching TRBD2 (7 bases). V lost 1 base to trimming and J lost 2 bases, with 10 bases between them. The germline gives CDR1 SGHRS, CDR2 YFSETQ. The CDR3 runs to 14 residues. The chain's CDR3 is CASSLRGAAYEQYF. CDR3 DNA sequence: TGCGCCAGCAGCTTGCGGGGGGCAGCCTACGAGCAGTACTTC.

The table lists this clonotype with a few counts. The rearrangement links TRBV28 to TRBJ1-6, with D possibly being TRBD1 (5 bases). The V and J ends lost 0 bases and 10 bases respectively, with 13 bases between them. Germline V gene sequence: CDR1 MDHEN, CDR2 SYDVKM. This CDR3 has 15 amino acids. This CDR3 is CASSLWGTRGSPLHF. The DNA for the CDR3 is TGTGCCAGCAGTTTATGGGGCACTAGGGGCTCACCCCTCCACTTT.

V and J are TRBV6-5 and TRBJ2-2; 8 bases line up with TRBD1. CDR1 and CDR2 from the germline V gene are MNHEY and SVGAGI. After removal of 6 bases from V and 3 bases from J, the junction contained 6 bases not matched to a gene. The length of the CDR3 is 15 residues. The CDR3 is CASRKQGVYTGELFF. Written as DNA, the CDR3 is TGTGCCAGCAGAAAACAGGGGGTGTACACCGGGGAGCTGTTTTTT.

This clonotype was observed many times. CDR3 region: CASSFFQGGSDTQYF. Written as DNA, the CDR3 is TGTGCCAGCAGCTTTTTCCAGGGAGGATCAGATACGCAGTATTTT. The chain recombines TRBV7-6 with TRBJ2-3; D is possibly TRBD2 (6 bases). The CDR3 consists of 15 residues. V was pared by 3 bases and J by 4 bases, with 14 bases between. Germline-derived CDR1 and CDR2 are SGHVS and FNYEAQ.

This clonotype occurred a few times. V usage is TRBV30 and J usage is TRBJ1-5, with a weak D call TRBD1 (5 bases). The CDR3 spans 14 residues. Germline lookup yields CDR1 GTSNPN and CDR2 SVGIG (reference sequence). The V and J ends lost 7 bases and 5 bases respectively, with 18 bases between them. Here the CDR3 DNA reads TGTGCCTTATCGACAGAGCTAGGAGATCAGCCCCAGCATTTT. Its protein product is CALSTELGDQPQHF.